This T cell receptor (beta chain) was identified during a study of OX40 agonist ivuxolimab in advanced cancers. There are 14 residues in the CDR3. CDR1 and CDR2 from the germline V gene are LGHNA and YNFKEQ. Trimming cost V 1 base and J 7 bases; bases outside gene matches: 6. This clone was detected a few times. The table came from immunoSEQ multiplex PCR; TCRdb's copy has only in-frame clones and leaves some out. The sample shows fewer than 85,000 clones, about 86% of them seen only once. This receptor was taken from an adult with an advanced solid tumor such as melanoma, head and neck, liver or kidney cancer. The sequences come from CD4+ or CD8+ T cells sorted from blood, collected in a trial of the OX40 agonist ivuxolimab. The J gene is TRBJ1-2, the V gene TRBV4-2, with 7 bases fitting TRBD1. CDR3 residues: CASSQVGGAGGYTF. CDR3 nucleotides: TGTGCCAGCAGCCAAGTAGGGGGCGCGGGTGGCTACACCTTC.